Below are 28 T cell receptor beta chains sequenced from a single sample in a study of PD-1 blockade in classical Hodgkin lymphoma (dated by TCRdb to the early 2020s). The time point label corresponds to: cycle 1 day 1 (C1D1), immediately before nivolumab initiation. Relapse after autologous stem cell transplantation had occurred in all trial patients, and cohorts A, B and C were distinguished by prior brentuximab vedotin exposure. Libraries were made using the immunoSEQ multiplex PCR assay. TCRdb retrieved this table from immuneACCESS and kept in-frame rearrangements only. Not all clones are present; in checked studies, unresolved V genes account for under half, and no reason is known for the remainder. The table for this sample lists 30,000 to 40,000 clones; approximately 85% of them were counted only once. 25% to 40% of the sample is taken by the ten largest. Source: peripheral blood mononuclear cells (PBMCs), taken at baseline. These receptors came from a human donor with classical Hodgkin lymphoma.

V usage is TRBV9 and J usage is TRBJ2-3; D perhaps matches TRBD1 (6 bases). Between the trimmed V and J ends, which lost 4 bases and 4 bases, there was a span of 19 bases. CDR3 length: 16 residues. CDR1 is SGDLS and CDR2 is YYNGEE in the germline V gene. Written as DNA, the CDR3 is TGTGCCAGCAGCCCATCCGGGACAAGCAGACCAGATACGCAGTATTTT. This gives the protein CASSPSGTSRPDTQYF.

The rearrangement joins TRBV5-6 to TRBJ2-2; TRBD1 aligns across 7 bases. The ends lost 4 bases at V and 3 bases at J; junction bases unmatched: 9. The germline gives CDR1 SGHDT, CDR2 YYEEEE. The CDR3 sequence is 16 residues long. CDR3 nucleotide sequence: TGTGCCAGCAGCGGGCCGGGACAGCGGTACACCGGGGAGCTGTTTTTT. Translation: CASSGPGQRYTGELFF.

The chain employs TRBV27 and TRBJ1-1; D is undetermined. Looked up from germline, CDR1 is MNHEY and CDR2 is SMNVEV (reference sequence). The CDR3 covers 15 residues. V was shortened by 5 bases and J by 0 bases, with 13 bases between the two germline ends. In DNA form, the CDR3 reads TGTGCCAGCAGTCTCGTAGGTAAAATGAACACTGAAGCTTTCTTT. Amino acid sequence: CASSLVGKMNTEAFF.

CDR3 loop: CASSPFSSQDTGVEAFF. CDR3 in DNA: TGTGCCAGCTCACCCTTCTCCTCACAGGACACAGGGGTAGAGGCTTTCTTT. The rearrangement joins TRBV18 to TRBJ1-1, with TRBD1 identical over 7 bases. Germline values: CDR1 KGHSH, CDR2 LQKENI. Germline trimming cut 3 bases from V and 11 bases from J; bases unmatched to any gene: 21. The CDR3 has 17 residues.

The genes are TRBV18 and TRBJ1-1; D perhaps matches TRBD1 (5 bases). Looked up from germline, CDR1 is KGHSH and CDR2 is LQKENI. The CDR3 is made up of 15 amino acids. V was cut by 6 bases and J by 3 bases, with 17 bases left in between. CDR3 bases: TGTGCCAGCTCCCCCTTTTCCGGGGGGGACACTGAAGCTTTCTTT. Translating gives CASSPFSGGDTEAFF.

The rearrangement links TRBV19 to TRBJ1-1; no firm D call. Deletions cut 5 bases from V and 6 bases from J, with 16 bases between. CDR1 LNHDA and CDR2 SQIVND come from the germline V gene (reference sequence). The CDR3 is 14 residues long. CDR3: CASSLPGYRAEAFF. CDR3 DNA sequence: TGTGCCAGTAGTTTACCGGGGTATCGCGCTGAAGCTTTCTTT.

V is TRBV7-2 and J is TRBJ1-6; 10 bases map to TRBD1. Germline values: CDR1 SGHTA, CDR2 FQGNSA. Trimming cost V 5 bases and J 7 bases; bases outside gene matches: 5. The CDR3 has 15 residues. The CDR3 sequence is CASSRGQGSNSPLHF. In DNA, the CDR3 is TGTGCCAGCAGCAGGGGACAGGGGTCGAATTCACCCCTCCACTTT.

The chain uses TRBV10-3 and TRBJ1-1; D is ambiguous. V was trimmed by 10 bases and J by 1 base, leaving 10 bases between them. Germline values: CDR1 ENHRY, CDR2 SYGVKD. The CDR3 extends over 12 amino acids. As DNA, the CDR3 is TGTGCCACTCGGACGGGGAACACTGAAGCTTTCTTT. This translates into CATRTGNTEAFF.

Written as DNA, the CDR3 is TGTGCCAGCAGTTTAGACCTTACTAACTATGGCTACACCTTC. Translating it yields CASSLDLTNYGYTF. The chain combines TRBV28 with TRBJ1-2; no clear D gene. The CDR3 consists of 14 residues. Germline CDR1 and CDR2: MDHEN and SYDVKM. Between the trimmed V and J ends, which lost 2 bases and 0 bases, there was a span of 7 bases.

This clone was picked up a small number of times. V is TRBV6-6 and J is TRBJ2-7; tentatively, D is TRBD1 (5 bases). This CDR3 is 14 amino acids long. Germline V CDR1 and CDR2: MNHNY, SVGAGI (reference sequence). Trimming stripped 4 bases from V and 5 bases from J, with 15 bases between. CDR3 sequence (DNA): TGTGCCAGCAGTTCTCAAATGCCCAGGGACGAGCAGTACTTC. Translating it yields CASSSQMPRDEQYF.

The genes are TRBV7-3 and TRBJ2-7; D might be TRBD2 (5 bases). V was cut by 5 bases and J by 2 bases, with 19 bases left in between. The CDR3 has 16 amino acids. Per germline, CDR1 SGHTA and CDR2 FQGTGA. Written as DNA, the CDR3 is TGTGCCAGCAGCCCCCAGGACTCGGCCTTGACCTACGAGCAGTACTTC. Translation: CASSPQDSALTYEQYF.

The chain employs TRBV29-1 and TRBJ2-1; D not certain. Trimming stripped 4 bases from V and 6 bases from J, with 13 bases between. The CDR3 is 13 residues long. CDR1 is SQVTM and CDR2 is ANQGSEA in the germline V gene. The DNA for the CDR3 is TGCAGCGTTGGTCATGGGTCTAGCAATGAGCAGTTCTTC. Its translation: CSVGHGSSNEQFF.

This clone is medium-sized by share. The chain carries TRBV4-2 and TRBJ2-2; TRBD2 agrees at 8 bases. The germline V gene encodes CDR1 LGHNA and CDR2 YNFKEQ. Germline trimming cut 4 bases from V and 2 bases from J; bases unmatched to any gene: 6. The CDR3 has 16 residues. As DNA, the CDR3 is TGTGCCAGCAGCCCCCAAAGCGGGGGCAACACCGGGGAGCTGTTTTTT. Translation: CASSPQSGGNTGELFF.

The chain joins TRBV28 to TRBJ1-2; D is ambiguous. Between the trimmed V and J ends, which lost 7 bases and 1 base, there was a span of 4 bases. There are 11 residues in the CDR3. Germline V gene data show CDR1 as MDHEN and CDR2 as SYDVKM. Here the CDR3 DNA reads TGTGCCAGCACCAGTAACTATGGCTACACCTTC. This codes for CASTSNYGYTF.

V is TRBV7-9 and J is TRBJ1-6; the D gene is possibly TRBD1 (5 bases). Trimming took off 5 bases at V and 11 bases at J, with 19 bases between the two ends. This CDR3 spans 15 amino acids. Germline CDR1 is SEHNR and CDR2 is FQNEAQ (reference sequence). Here the CDR3 DNA reads TGTGCCAGCAGCCGCGGCAGGGACTTTACTACACCCCTCCACTTT. This sequence encodes CASSRGRDFTTPLHF.

The chain carries TRBV7-9 and TRBJ1-5; D gene uncertain. V lost 5 bases and J 6 bases, leaving 14 bases between the germline ends. Germline V gene sequence: CDR1 SEHNR, CDR2 FQNEAQ (reference sequence). CDR3 length: 14 amino acids. The CDR3 loop reads CASSVGNLGQPQHF. The CDR3 DNA follows: TGTGCCAGCAGCGTTGGGAATTTAGGTCAGCCCCAGCATTTT.

This chain links TRBV7-3 with TRBJ2-2, with D hard to call. Trimming shortened V by 2 bases and J by 1 base, and 8 bases separated the two germline ends. The CDR3 is 15 amino acids. Per the germline V gene, CDR1 is SGHTA and CDR2 is FQGTGA. CDR3 DNA sequence: TGTGCCAGCAGCTTAGGCCTGAAGAACACCGGGGAGCTGTTTTTT. This gives the protein CASSLGLKNTGELFF. Filled out from reference TRBV7-3 and TRBJ2-2, the complete variable domain reads GAGVSQTPSNKVTEKGKYVELRCDPISGHTALYWYRQSLGQGPEFLIYFQGTGAADDSGLPNDRFFAVRPEGSVSTLKIQRTERGDSAVYLCASSLGLKNTGELFFGEGSRLTVL.

The chain couples TRBV7-9 to TRBJ2-3; TRBD1 matches 7 bases. The V gene end was trimmed by 8 bases and the J gene end by 2 bases; junction bases not matched to a gene: 10. Per the germline V gene, CDR1 is SEHNR and CDR2 is FQNEAQ (reference sequence). The CDR3 runs 15 residues. The CDR3 here is CASAPRGTNTDTQYF. The CDR3, as DNA: TGTGCCAGCGCCCCCAGGGGGACGAACACAGATACGCAGTATTTT.

This clone came up a few times. The chain has TRBV11-2 and TRBJ1-3; a possible D gene is TRBD1 (5 bases). Germline V lookup: CDR1 SGHAT, CDR2 FQNNGV. This CDR3 is built from 12 residues. V lost 5 bases and J lost 8, with 10 bases in between. CDR3 nucleotide sequence: TGTGCCAGCAGCCGGGACCAATACACCATATATTTT. Translation: CASSRDQYTIYF.

This sequence joins TRBV28 and TRBJ1-4, with a possible D match to TRBD1 (5 bases). V lost 6 bases and J lost 4, with 9 bases in between. Germline CDR1 MDHEN, CDR2 SYDVKM. CDR3 length: 13 residues. In DNA form, the CDR3 reads TGTGCCAGCAGGTCAGGGATTAATGAAAAACTGTTTTTT. This codes for CASRSGINEKLFF.

The J gene is TRBJ1-1, the V gene TRBV28; D remains unclear. Trimming stripped 4 bases from V and 3 bases from J, with 6 bases between. Germline values: CDR1 MDHEN, CDR2 SYDVKM. The CDR3 runs 12 residues. The CDR3 loop is CASSSGDTEAFF. The CDR3 region has the DNA TGTGCCAGCAGTTCCGGGGACACTGAAGCTTTCTTT.

This sequence joins TRBV10-2 and TRBJ1-2, with a tentative D call TRBD1 (6 bases). Trimming took 2 bases from V and 8 from J, leaving 12 bases between them. This CDR3 is built from 13 residues. The germline V gene encodes CDR1 WSHSY and CDR2 SAAADI. The CDR3 DNA is TGCGCCAGCAGTGAGGGGGGGGCGCGGGGCTACACCTTC. The encoded protein is CASSEGGARGYTF.

This chain links TRBV28 with TRBJ2-3, with 10 positions matching TRBD2. The ends lost 2 bases at V and 1 base at J; junction bases unmatched: 9. Germline V gene data show CDR1 as MDHEN and CDR2 as SYDVKM. The CDR3 runs to 18 residues. CDR3: CASSLIAGGRGGTDTQYF. The CDR3 bases are TGTGCCAGCAGTTTAATAGCGGGGGGCCGGGGTGGCACAGATACGCAGTATTTT.

V usage is TRBV7-8 and J usage is TRBJ2-5, with 7 bases fitting TRBD1. V lost 4 bases and J lost 5; bases outside the gene matches: 7. CDR3 length equals 14 residues. Germline loops: CDR1 SGHVS, CDR2 FQNEAQ. The CDR3 sequence: CASSSGDRAETQYF. In DNA form, the CDR3 reads TGTGCCAGCAGCTCAGGTGACAGGGCGGAGACCCAGTACTTC.

V is TRBV5-1 and J is TRBJ1-1; the D gene is possibly TRBD1 (6 bases). V gave up 0 bases and J gave up 2 bases, with 11 bases separating them. The CDR3 is 15 residues long. Germline-derived CDR1 and CDR2 are SGHRS and YFSETQ. CDR3 sequence (DNA): TGCGCCAGCAGCTTGGATCCCAGGGGAAACACTGAAGCTTTCTTT. As protein: CASSLDPRGNTEAFF. Full variable domain (remainder filled in from reference TRBV5-1 and TRBJ1-1): KAGVTQTPRYLIKTRGQQVTLSCSPISGHRSVSWYQQTPGQGLQFLFEYFSETQRNKGNFPGRFSGRQFSNSRSEMNVSTLELGDSALYLCASSLDPRGNTEAFFGQGTRLTVV.

The J gene is TRBJ1-1, the V gene TRBV10-3, with 7 bases fitting TRBD1. This CDR3 contains 13 residues. Germline CDR1 is ENHRY and CDR2 is SYGVKD. The V gene end was trimmed by 10 bases and the J gene end by 3 bases; junction bases not matched to a gene: 8. The chain's CDR3 is CATAGQADTEAFF. DNA for the CDR3: TGTGCCACTGCCGGACAGGCCGACACTGAAGCTTTCTTT.

The table lists this clone with a few counts. The rearrangement links TRBV6-1 to TRBJ2-4; TRBD2 matches at 9 bases. The length of the CDR3 is 15 residues. CDR1 and CDR2 (germline): MNHNS, SASEGT. V dropped 0 bases and J dropped 8; count of bases not matched to a gene: 5. CDR3 sequence: CASSEARGGADIQYF. The CDR3 nucleotides read TGTGCCAGCAGTGAAGCGCGCGGGGGGGCGGACATTCAGTACTTC.

As concerns this clone: The junction departs from germline at one end; a sequencing error may be responsible. This rearrangement joins TRBV19 to TRBJ1-3, with D uncertain. CDR1 is LNHDA, CDR2 SQIVND, per germline (reference sequence). The CDR3 is made up of 14 amino acids. The chain's CDR3 is CASSLESSGNTIYF. CDR3 bases: TGTGCCAGTAGTCTAGAGAGTTCTGGAAACACCATATATTTT. Using reference TRBV19 and TRBJ1-3 for the parts outside the CDR3, the full variable domain is DGGITQSPKYLFRKEGQNVTLSCEQNLNHDAMYWYRQDPGQGLRLIYYSQIVNDFQKGDIAEGYSVSREKKESFPLTVTSAQKNPTAFYLCASSLESSGNTIYFGEGSWLTVV.